This T cell receptor (beta chain) was obtained from a study of response to subunit inactivated influenza vaccine. Study-wide findings and caveats: It was the authors' suggestion that each seasonal influenza vaccination recruits few new T cells.

TCRdb itself ran the RT-PCR reads through MiXCR, one entry per CDR3 protein. The top ten clones hold approximately 12% of a sample with approximately 570,000 distinct CDR3 sequences, under 9% of them seen once. In its sample, this clonotype was seen a few times. The antigen is unknown. This receptor was taken from a man between 50 and 69 years old who received an inactivated influenza vaccine. This sample comprised PBMCs from blood, obtained roughly 24 months after vaccination.

The CDR3 sequence is CASSPRTDLYNEQFF. DNA for the CDR3: TGTGCCAGCAGTCCTCGGACAGATCTCTACAATGAGCAGTTCTTC. This chain uses TRBV28 with TRBJ2-1; maybe TRBD1 (6 bases). The CDR3 contains 15 residues. Trimming left V 5 bases short and J 3 bases short, with 14 bases between. Germline V gives CDR1 MDHEN, CDR2 SYDVKM.